This T cell receptor beta chain derives from a study of blood T cells in healthy people across ages (dated by TCRdb to the mid-2010s). About the investigation overall: In model experiments, template switching captured about one uniquely barcoded TCR beta cDNA molecule for every two T cells. Using deep sequencing normalized with unique cDNA molecular identifiers, the study measured how TCR beta repertoire diversity changes with age. Donors of different ages were randomly distributed across sequencing lanes to avoid experimental bias. Four age groups were formed from the donors: young (average about 17 years), middle-aged (approximately 39), aged (around 62) and long-lived (more than 75). For two donors (one aged 18 to 30 and one aged 80 or older), the study analyzed two additional independent replicas of 1 million unique cDNA reads from the same blood draw.

This clonotype was observed a handful of times. This clone's antigen is unknown. No quality values exist for individual bases; no much larger clone is one base distant. Here is what the overall study found, with its caveats: Observed TCR beta diversity correlated strongly with the percentage of naive T cells measured by flow cytometry. Estimates of total diversity based on one million sequenced T cells were considered lower bounds and underestimates. Since profiling was done on bulk unsorted PBMCs, naive and antigen-experienced compartments could not be conclusively compared. Because donor CMV infection status was unknown, age-related changes in expanded clonotypes were potentially confounded. As age increased, observed TCR beta diversity per million T cells dropped in a roughly linear way, and a significant reduction was already evident by age about 36. Compared with the aged group, the long-lived group had more naive CD4+ T cells, fewer expanded clones and increased TCR diversity, suggesting age selection.

Receptor amplification or capture employed 5' RACE. The instrument was an Illumina HiSeq 2500. A second PCR of roughly 7 to 12 cycles was performed with a sample-barcoded 5' primer and a J-beta primer mix. A template-switch 5' adaptor carrying 12 random nucleotides introduced a unique molecular identifier onto each TCR beta cDNA molecule. Each sample yielded at least 3 million CDR3-containing paired-end reads. First-strand cDNA synthesis was performed from all RNA using the Mint cDNA synthesis kit, with priming by a TRBC-specific oligonucleotide. Following uracil-DNA glycosylase treatment, a first 18-cycle PCR with universal primers M1SS and BC2_uni_R was performed on all cDNA. The source study handled its data this way. Normalization of each sample was performed by random selection of 1 million high-quality reads, each carrying a distinct molecular identifier. Reads sharing molecular identifiers were discarded rather than binned into consensus sequences. CDR3 identification, clonotype clustering and error correction used MiTCR with a Q25 quality threshold and the strictest error-elimination algorithm. A nonparametric unseen species model using Euler transformation provided a lower-bound estimate of total TCR beta diversity. TCRdb applied fastp at Q25 and MiXCR to the public reads, then kept only in-frame beta chains. CDR3 protein duplicates are merged, each entry listing the most common genes and DNA. The V and J calls were determined by TCRdb, not by the authors. The sample has about 1.6 million distinct CDR3 sequences on record, about 31% of them singletons. The biggest ten clones account for about 10% of the sample.

Donors were approximately 42 systemically healthy Caucasian individuals from Russia aged about 6 to 100 years. Around 10 milliliters of peripheral blood were collected from each donor into EDTA-treated Vacutainer tubes. Ficoll-Paque density-gradient centrifugation was used to isolate PBMCs, with at least 7 million obtained per sample. Trizol reagent was used to extract total RNA from PBMCs, with at least 5 micrograms per sample. Naive CD45RAhigh/CD27high T cell percentages were measured by flow cytometry on a PBMC aliquot from every donor. Sequenced material: blood. This sequence was found in a woman in her thirties in good health.

The CDR3 in this case is CATSDRGRESGYTF. The DNA reads TGTGCCACCAGTGATAGGGGCCGCGAAAGCGGCTACACCTTC. The chain joins TRBV24-1 to TRBJ1-2; matching of 5 bases hints at TRBD1 as the D gene. The CDR3 numbers 14 residues from cysteine through phenylalanine. Only the CDR3 DNA is retained, 42 bases long and in frame from the first base. V is shortened by 3 bases, J by 8 bases, and the region joining them spans 15 bases. The germline V gene supplies CDR1 KGHDR and CDR2 SFDVKD.